This entry concerns a single T cell receptor (beta chain). This sample was taken from a study of blood T cell repertoires in COVID-19. Turning to the study itself: The United States, Italy and Spain were the sources of the acute and convalescent COVID-19 samples.

V shed 6 bases, J shed 6 bases, and the junction held 7 bases outside the gene matches. This CDR3 comprises 14 residues. Germline CDR1 reads SNHLY; CDR2 reads FYNNEI. Original data processing: Reference gene primer amplification gave estimated nucleated cell counts. Assay: immunoSEQ multiplex PCR; the TCRdb copy retains only in-frame clones and omits some. Clonal size and the V and J genes are those of that table, whereas D and trimming came from the DNA. The sample has over 130,000 clones, 84% seen once; the top ten hold roughly 3.4%. This sequence originates from a woman in her 50s with acute COVID-19. The sample was PBMCs or T cells enriched from blood (not recorded which). This chain uses TRBV2 with TRBJ2-2, with 7 bases matching TRBD2. For the CDR3, the DNA is TGTGCCAGCAGCGTTAGCGGGTTTGCCGGGGAGCTGTTTTTT. It yields the protein CASSVSGFAGELFF.